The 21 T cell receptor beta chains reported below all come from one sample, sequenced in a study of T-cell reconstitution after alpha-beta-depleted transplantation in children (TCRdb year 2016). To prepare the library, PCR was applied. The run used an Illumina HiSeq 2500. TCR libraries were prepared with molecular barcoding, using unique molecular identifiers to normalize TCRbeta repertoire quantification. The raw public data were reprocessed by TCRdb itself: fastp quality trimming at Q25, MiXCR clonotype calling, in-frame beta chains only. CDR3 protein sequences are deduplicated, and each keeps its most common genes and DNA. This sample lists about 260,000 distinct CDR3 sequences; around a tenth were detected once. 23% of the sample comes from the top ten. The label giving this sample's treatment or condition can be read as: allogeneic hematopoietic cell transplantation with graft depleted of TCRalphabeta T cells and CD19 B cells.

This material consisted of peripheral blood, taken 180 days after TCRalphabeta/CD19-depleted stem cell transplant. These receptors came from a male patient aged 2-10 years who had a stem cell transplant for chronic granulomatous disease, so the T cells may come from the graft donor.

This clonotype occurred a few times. The CDR3 spells CASSLPTGLVSEQYF. In DNA, the CDR3 is TGTGCCAGCAGTTTACCAACGGGACTAGTGAGCGAGCAGTACTTC. The chain recombines TRBV28 with TRBJ2-7; TRBD2 aligns across 8 bases. After removal of 2 bases from V and 6 bases from J, the junction contained 9 bases not matched to a gene. The CDR3 has 15 amino acids. The germline CDR1 and CDR2 sequences are MDHEN and SYDVKM.

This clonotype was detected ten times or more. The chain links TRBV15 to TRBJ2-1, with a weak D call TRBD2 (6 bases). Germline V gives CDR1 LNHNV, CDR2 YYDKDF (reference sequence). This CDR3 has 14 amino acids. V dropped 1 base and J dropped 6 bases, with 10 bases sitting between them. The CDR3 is CATSRVDYLNEQFF. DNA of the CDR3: TGTGCCACCAGCAGAGTGGACTACCTCAATGAGCAGTTCTTC.

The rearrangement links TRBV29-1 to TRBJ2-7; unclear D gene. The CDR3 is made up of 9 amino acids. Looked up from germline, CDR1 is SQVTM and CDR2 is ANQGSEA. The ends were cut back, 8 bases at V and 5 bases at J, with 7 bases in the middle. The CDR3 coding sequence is TGCAGCCCGTCCGACGAGCAGTACTTC. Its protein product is CSPSDEQYF.

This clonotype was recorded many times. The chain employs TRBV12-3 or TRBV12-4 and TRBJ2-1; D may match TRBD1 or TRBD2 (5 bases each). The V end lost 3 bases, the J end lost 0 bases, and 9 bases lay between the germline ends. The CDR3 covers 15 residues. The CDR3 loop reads CASSFWGSSYNEQFF. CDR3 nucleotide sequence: TGTGCCAGCAGTTTCTGGGGGAGCTCCTACAATGAGCAGTTCTTC.

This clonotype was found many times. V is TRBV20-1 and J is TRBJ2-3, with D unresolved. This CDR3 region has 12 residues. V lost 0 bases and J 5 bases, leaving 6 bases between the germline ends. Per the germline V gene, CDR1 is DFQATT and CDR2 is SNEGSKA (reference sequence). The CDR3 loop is CSARDSRDTQYF. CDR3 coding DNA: TGCAGTGCTAGAGATTCTCGAGATACGCAGTATTTT.

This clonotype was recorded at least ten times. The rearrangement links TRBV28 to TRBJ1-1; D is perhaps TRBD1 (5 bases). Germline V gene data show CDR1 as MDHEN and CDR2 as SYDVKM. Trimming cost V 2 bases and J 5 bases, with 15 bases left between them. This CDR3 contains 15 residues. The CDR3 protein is CASSLRGGIRTEAFF. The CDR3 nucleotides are TGTGCCAGCAGTTTAAGGGGCGGGATTCGGACTGAAGCTTTCTTT.

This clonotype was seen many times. The CDR3 DNA follows: TGTGCCAGCTCACCATTCCAACTCACCGGGGAGCTGTTTTTT. Its protein product is CASSPFQLTGELFF. The V call is TRBV18, the J call TRBJ2-2; no definite D call. CDR1 and CDR2 from the germline V gene are KGHSH and LQKENI. The V gene lost 2 bases and the J gene lost 4 bases, with 8 bases spanning the gap. This CDR3 is built from 14 residues.

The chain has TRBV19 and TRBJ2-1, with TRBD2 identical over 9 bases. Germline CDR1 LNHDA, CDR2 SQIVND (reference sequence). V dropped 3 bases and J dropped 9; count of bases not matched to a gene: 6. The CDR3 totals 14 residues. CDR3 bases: TGTGCCAGTAGTATGAGTAGCGGGAGTAGTGAGCAGTTCTTC. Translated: CASSMSSGSSEQFF.

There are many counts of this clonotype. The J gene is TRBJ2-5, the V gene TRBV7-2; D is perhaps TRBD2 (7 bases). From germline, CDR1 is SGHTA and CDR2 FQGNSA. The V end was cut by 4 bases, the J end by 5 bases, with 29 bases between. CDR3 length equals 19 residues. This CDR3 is CASSSAEPSGLRGGETQYF. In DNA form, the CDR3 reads TGTGCCAGCAGCTCCGCCGAGCCTAGCGGACTCCGAGGGGGGGAGACCCAGTACTTC.

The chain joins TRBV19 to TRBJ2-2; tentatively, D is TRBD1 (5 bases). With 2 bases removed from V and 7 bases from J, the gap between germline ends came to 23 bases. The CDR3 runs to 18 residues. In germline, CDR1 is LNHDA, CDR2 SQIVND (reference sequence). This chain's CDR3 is CASSIRGQKFGNVGELFF. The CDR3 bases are TGTGCCAGTAGTATACGCGGACAAAAATTCGGTAATGTCGGGGAGCTGTTTTTT.

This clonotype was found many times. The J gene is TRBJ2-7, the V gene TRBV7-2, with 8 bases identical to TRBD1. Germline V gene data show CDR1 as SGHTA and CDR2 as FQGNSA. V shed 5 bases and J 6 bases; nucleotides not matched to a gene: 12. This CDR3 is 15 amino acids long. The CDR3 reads CASSLQGGASIEQYF. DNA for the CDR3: TGTGCCAGCAGCCTACAGGGGGGAGCGTCAATCGAGCAGTACTTC.

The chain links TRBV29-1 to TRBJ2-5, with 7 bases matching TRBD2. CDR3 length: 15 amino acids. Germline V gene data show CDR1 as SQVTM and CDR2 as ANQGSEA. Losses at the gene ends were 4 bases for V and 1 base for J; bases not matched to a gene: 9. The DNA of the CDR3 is TGCAGCGTTGGGGGAGGGGCCGGCCGCCAAGAGACCCAGTACTTC. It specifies CSVGGGAGRQETQYF.

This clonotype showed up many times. The CDR3 region is CASSLDLGNYGYTF. CDR3 in DNA: TGTGCCAGCAGTTTGGACCTGGGGAACTATGGCTACACCTTC. This chain connects TRBV12-3 or TRBV12-4 to TRBJ1-2; D remains unclear. CDR3 length equals 14 residues. V was clipped by 3 bases and J by 2 bases, with 10 bases between them.

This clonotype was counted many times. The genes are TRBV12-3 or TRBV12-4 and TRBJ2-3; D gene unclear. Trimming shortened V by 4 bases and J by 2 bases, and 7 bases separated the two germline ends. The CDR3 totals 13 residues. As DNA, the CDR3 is TGTGCCAGCAGTTGGCTAGACACAGATACGCAGTATTTT. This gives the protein CASSWLDTDTQYF.

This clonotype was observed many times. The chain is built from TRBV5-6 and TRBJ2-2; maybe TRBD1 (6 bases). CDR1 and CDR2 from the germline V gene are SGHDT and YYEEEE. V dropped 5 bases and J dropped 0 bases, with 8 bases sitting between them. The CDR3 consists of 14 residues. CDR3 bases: TGTGCCAGCAGACAGGGACCGAACACCGGGGAGCTGTTTTTT. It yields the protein CASRQGPNTGELFF. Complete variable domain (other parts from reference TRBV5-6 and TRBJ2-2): DAGVTQSPTHLIKTRGQQVTLRCSPKSGHDTVSWYQQALGQGPQFIFQYYEEEERQRGNFPDRFSGHQFPNYSSELNVNALLLGDSALYLCASRQGPNTGELFFGEGSRLTVL.

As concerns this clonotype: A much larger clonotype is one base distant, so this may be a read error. CDR3 sequence reads: CASAEMGRRSHEQYF. The CDR3, as DNA: TGTGCCAGCGCCGAGATGGGCCGGAGGAGTCACGAGCAGTACTTC. The chain recombines TRBV7-7 with TRBJ2-7; perhaps TRBD2 as D (5 bases). Trimming removed 8 bases from V and 5 bases from J, with 22 bases in between. Germline V lookup: CDR1 SSHAT, CDR2 FNYEAQ (reference sequence). This CDR3 is 15 amino acids long.

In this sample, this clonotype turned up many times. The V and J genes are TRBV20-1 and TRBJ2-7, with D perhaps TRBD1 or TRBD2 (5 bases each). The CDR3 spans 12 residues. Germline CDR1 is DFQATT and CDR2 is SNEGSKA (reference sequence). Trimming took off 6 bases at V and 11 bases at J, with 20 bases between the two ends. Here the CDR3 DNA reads TGCAGTGCCCCAAAGTGGGGGAGTGTAGAGTACTTC. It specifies CSAPKWGSVEYF.

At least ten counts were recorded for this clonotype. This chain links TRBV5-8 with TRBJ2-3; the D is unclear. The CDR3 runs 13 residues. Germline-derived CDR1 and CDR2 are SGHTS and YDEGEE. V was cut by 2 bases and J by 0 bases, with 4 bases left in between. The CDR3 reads CASSFWSTDTQYF. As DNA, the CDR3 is TGTGCCAGCAGCTTTTGGAGCACAGATACGCAGTATTTT.

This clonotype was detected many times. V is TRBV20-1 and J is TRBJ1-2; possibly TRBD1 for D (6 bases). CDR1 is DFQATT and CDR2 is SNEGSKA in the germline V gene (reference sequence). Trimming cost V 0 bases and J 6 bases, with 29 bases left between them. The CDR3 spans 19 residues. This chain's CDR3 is CSARDQVGGAQLSPHGYTF. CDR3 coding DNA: TGCAGTGCTAGAGATCAAGTCGGGGGGGCGCAATTATCCCCTCATGGCTACACCTTC.

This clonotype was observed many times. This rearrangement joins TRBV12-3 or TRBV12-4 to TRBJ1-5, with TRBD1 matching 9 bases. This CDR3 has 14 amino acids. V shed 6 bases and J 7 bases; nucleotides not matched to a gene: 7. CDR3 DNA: TGTGCCAGCAGGGTGACAGGGGGACGGCAGCCCCAGCATTTT. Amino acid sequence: CASRVTGGRQPQHF.

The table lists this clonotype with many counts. CDR3 DNA: TGTGCCATCAGTGAGGAGGGGCCAGGCACAGATACGCAGTATTTT. Its protein product is CAISEEGPGTDTQYF. The genes are TRBV10-3 and TRBJ2-3, with D perhaps assigned TRBD1 or TRBD2 (5 bases each). CDR3 length: 15 amino acids. CDR1 and CDR2 (germline): ENHRY, SYGVKD. V was trimmed by 2 bases and J by 1 base, leaving 10 bases between them.